The clone carrying this TCR beta chain is large (0.1 to 1%) by share. Its cognate antigen is unknown. Per the original methods: Between-group CDR3 differences, defined by clinicopathological status, yielded a distant-metastasis classifier for papillary thyroid cancer. TCRdb re-analyzed the PCR reads through MiXCR. These V and J calls are TCRdb output, not the study's own analysis. Counted here are around 6,100 clones, approximately 30% occurring once; the ten biggest clones make up around 48%. These data come from a study of metastatic and nonmetastatic thyroid tumors. No treatment of any kind had been given to any patient before thyroid surgery. Trimming stripped 8 bases from V and 6 bases from J, with 17 bases between. The CDR3 length is 13 residues. Study-wide results and caveats: Patients with malignant thyroid tumors reportedly had significantly higher TCR beta diversity than those with benign nodules, in blood and tumor.

This TCR was recovered from a female donor with papillary thyroid cancer or a benign thyroid nodule (not recorded which). Some clones in this sample may be carry-over from other donors' samples. The chain carries TRBV12-3 or TRBV12-4 and TRBJ2-7, with D perhaps being TRBD1 or TRBD2 (7 bases each). The sequenced material came from adjacent normal tissue. CDR3 nucleotide sequence: TGTGCCAGCGGGAGGGGGCACGGGGGCGAGCAGTACTTC. Protein sequence: CASGRGHGGEQYF.